This is a list of T cell receptor beta chains from one sample in a study of CD8 T cells in ankylosing spondylitis. TCRdb reprocessed the 5' RACE reads with MiXCR, giving one entry per CDR3 protein. The sample records a few hundred thousand distinct CDR3 sequences, under 8.5% being singletons. The sequenced sample was blood, either unsorted or a sorted T cell fraction (not recorded which). These receptor sequences come from a male donor with ankylosing spondylitis. Both conserved end residues are part of each CDR3.

>TRBV20-1
CSAPGGYSNQPQHF
>TRBV7-3
CASSSRTSGSSGELFF
>TRBV5-1
CASSPAPGSIGELFF
>TRBV7-3
CASSLTPGLAGTDTQYF
>TRBV12-3/TRBV12-4
CASSSRDTRNEQFF
>TRBV5-1
CASSLAREVEQFF
>TRBV12-3/TRBV12-4
CASSLGLSSDSSYNEQFF
>TRBV28
CASRDPNLREQFF
>TRBV4-1
CASSQRAVQGTYNEQFF
>TRBV5-1
CASSLGGQTWDEQYF
>TRBV29-1
CSGTGGVDNEQFF
>TRBV4-1
CASSQSGQGAQNYGYTF
>TRBV29-1
CSAKAYWSSYNEQFF
>TRBV6-1
CASKQTSYEQYF
>TRBV5-6
CASSSPAGLGEQYF
>TRBV5-1
CASGVGVGTEAFF
>TRBV5-1
CASSLWGAENTEAFF
>TRBV18
CASSRAISSDEQFF
>TRBV12-3/TRBV12-4
CASSRTGTVGSYEQYF
>TRBV5-1
CASSLTALAKNIQYF
>TRBV6-2/TRBV6-3
CASSRTGISIREQYF
>TRBV11-3
CASSALGQFTDTQYF
>TRBV10-2
CASRQTAAGANVLTF
>TRBV29-1
CSVVRETRTEAFF
>TRBV2
CASTLLQGSNEKLFF
>TRBV2
CASSEAGTENSPLHF
>TRBV7-2
CASSLARILGGTQYF
>TRBV7-9
CASSLASGSGELFF
>TRBV28
CASTPRGRGYGTDTQYF
>TRBV21-1
CASSKPDRDTEAFF
>TRBV5-1
CASIPNPGVGNTEAFF
>TRBV20-1
CSARGTGHANQPQHF
>TRBV12-3/TRBV12-4
CASSRVAGDLSSYNEQFF
>TRBV10-3
CAISDPRGGGETQYF
>TRBV9
CASSVDGSGSQRSYEQFF
>TRBV20-1
CSARRGQGDQPQHF
>TRBV20-1
CSARRPSSTEAFF
>TRBV5-1
CASSLLGVYEQYF
>TRBV6-2/TRBV6-3
CASTVRGKGNQPQHF
>TRBV9
CASTEEGANTEAFF
>TRBV30
CAWCPTSGNTGELFF
>TRBV20-1
CSATLARIYEQYF
>TRBV7-9
CASSFDQYLSEQYF
>TRBV29-1
CSGGASGTGELFF
>TRBV7-3
CASSLTGPNTEAFF
>TRBV11-2
CASSKPGLAGGGSYNEQFF
>TRBV12-3/TRBV12-4
CASTPGGGASTDTQYF
>TRBV12-5
CASAWRSGELFF
>TRBV15
CATSRVPEVYGYTF
>TRBV12-3/TRBV12-4
CASSNIRNTIYF
>TRBV29-1
CSAMPLGQGTPETQYF
>TRBV7-9
CASTGMDEQFF
>TRBV18
CASSQTGPGETQYF
>TRBV7-6
CASSYNRGVEGTDTQYF